This T cell receptor beta chain appears in the sequencing data of a study of cytomegalovirus exposure and HLA in healthy donors. Researchers ran the PCR with 60 Vbeta and 13 Jbeta primers. Only in-frame clones appear in the TCRdb table, and some are missing; sequencing was by immunoSEQ multiplex PCR. Its clone listing holds about 140,000 clones. CDR1 is MRHNA, CDR2 SNTAGT, per germline. CDR3 length: 15 amino acids. The V gene end was trimmed by 3 bases and the J gene end by 6 bases; junction bases not matched to a gene: 9. The sample was PBMCs. The chain combines TRBV6-4 with TRBJ1-2; TRBD1 matches 8 bases. The sequence derives from a male donor in good health and CMV-seronegative. For the CDR3, the DNA is TGTGCCAGCAGTGATAGCGACAGGGGTATTCATGGCTACACCTTC. It codes for CASSDSDRGIHGYTF.